This T cell receptor (beta chain) stems from a study of shared clonotypes between healthy human individuals. Whole-study results and caveats: Among the subsets, naive ones generally showed larger estimated richness than memory ones.

This table comes from immunoSEQ multiplex PCR, and its TCRdb copy is limited to in-frame clones, with some not included. The sample records a few million clones, roughly 95% being singletons. To note about this clone: The antigen is unknown.

The CDR3 sequence is 13 residues long. The germline CDR1 and CDR2 sequences are SQVTM and ANQGSEA. Deletions cut 4 bases from V and 4 bases from J, with 10 bases between. Subsets obtained from CD4+ cells comprised CD45RA+ naive and CD45RA-negative memory cells. Input material: naive CD4+ T cells sorted from blood. Noted subset: CD45RA+ positively selected. This clonotype was sampled from a man aged 18 to 30 in good health. This chain connects TRBV29-1 to TRBJ2-2; D might be TRBD2 (6 bases). In nucleotides, the CDR3 is TGCAGCGTTGGGACTACCTCCACCGGGGAGCTGTTTTTT. Its protein product is CSVGTTSTGELFF.